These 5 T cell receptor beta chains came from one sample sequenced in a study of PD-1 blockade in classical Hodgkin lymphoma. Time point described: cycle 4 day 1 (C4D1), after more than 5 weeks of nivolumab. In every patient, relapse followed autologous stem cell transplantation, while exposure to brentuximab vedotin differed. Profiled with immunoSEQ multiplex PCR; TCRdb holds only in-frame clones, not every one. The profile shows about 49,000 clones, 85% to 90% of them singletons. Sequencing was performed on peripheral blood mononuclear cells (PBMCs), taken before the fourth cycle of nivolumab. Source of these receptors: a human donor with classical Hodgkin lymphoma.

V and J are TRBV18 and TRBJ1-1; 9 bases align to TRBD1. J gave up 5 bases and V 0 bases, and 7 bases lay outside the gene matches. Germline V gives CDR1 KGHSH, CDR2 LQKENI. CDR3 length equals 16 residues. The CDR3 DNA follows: TGTGCCAGCTCACCACCGGGACAGGGAAGGGAAACTGAAGCTTTCTTT. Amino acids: CASSPPGQGRETEAFF.

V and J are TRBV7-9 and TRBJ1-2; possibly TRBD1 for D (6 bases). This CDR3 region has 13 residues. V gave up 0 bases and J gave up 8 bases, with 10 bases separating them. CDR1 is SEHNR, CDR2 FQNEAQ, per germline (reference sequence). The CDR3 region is CASSLAQGLGYTF. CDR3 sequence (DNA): TGTGCCAGCAGCTTAGCGCAGGGGCTCGGCTACACCTTC. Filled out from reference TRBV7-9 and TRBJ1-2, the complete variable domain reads DTGVSQNPRHKITKRGQNVTFRCDPISEHNRLYWYRQTLGQGPEFLTYFQNEAQLEKSRLLSDRFSAERPKGSFSTLEIQRTEQGDSAMYLCASSLAQGLGYTFGSGTRLTVV.

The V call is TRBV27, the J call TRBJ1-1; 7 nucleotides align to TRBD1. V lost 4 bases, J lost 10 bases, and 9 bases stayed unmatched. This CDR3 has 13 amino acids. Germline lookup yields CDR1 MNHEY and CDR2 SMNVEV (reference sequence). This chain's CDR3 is CASSSSHRDRAFF. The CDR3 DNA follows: TGTGCCAGCAGTTCCTCCCACAGGGACAGAGCTTTCTTT.

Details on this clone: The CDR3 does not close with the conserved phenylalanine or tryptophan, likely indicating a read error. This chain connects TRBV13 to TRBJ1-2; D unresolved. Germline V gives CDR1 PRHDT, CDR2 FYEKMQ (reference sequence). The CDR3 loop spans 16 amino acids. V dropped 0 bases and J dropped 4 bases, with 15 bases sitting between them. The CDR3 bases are TGTGCCAGCAGCTTAGGGACCGCGCCTACAGTCTATGGCTACACCCTC. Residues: CASSLGTAPTVYGYTL.

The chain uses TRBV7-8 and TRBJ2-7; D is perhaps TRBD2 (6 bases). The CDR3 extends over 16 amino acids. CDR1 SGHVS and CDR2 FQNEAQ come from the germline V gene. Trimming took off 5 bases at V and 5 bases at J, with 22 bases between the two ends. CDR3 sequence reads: CASSPEPGDSPDEQYF. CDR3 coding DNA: TGTGCCAGCAGCCCCGAACCGGGAGACAGCCCCGACGAGCAGTACTTC.